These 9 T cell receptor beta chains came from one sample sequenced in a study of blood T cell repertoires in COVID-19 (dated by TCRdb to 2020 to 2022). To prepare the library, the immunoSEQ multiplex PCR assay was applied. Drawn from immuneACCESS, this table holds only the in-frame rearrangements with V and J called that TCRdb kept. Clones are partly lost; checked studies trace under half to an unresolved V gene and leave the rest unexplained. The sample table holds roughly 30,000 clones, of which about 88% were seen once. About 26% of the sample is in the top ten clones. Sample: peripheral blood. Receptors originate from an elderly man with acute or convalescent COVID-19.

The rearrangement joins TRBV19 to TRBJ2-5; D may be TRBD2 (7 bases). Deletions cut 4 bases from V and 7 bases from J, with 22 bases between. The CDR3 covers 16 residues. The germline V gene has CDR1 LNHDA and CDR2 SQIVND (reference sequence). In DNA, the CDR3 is TGTGCCAGTAGTACCCAGGGGCGGGAGATCGCCGGGACCCAGTACTTC. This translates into CASSTQGREIAGTQYF. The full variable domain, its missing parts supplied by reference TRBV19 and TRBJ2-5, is DGGITQSPKYLFRKEGQNVTLSCEQNLNHDAMYWYRQDPGQGLRLIYYSQIVNDFQKGDIAEGYSVSREKKESFPLTVTSAQKNPTAFYLCASSTQGREIAGTQYFGPGTRLLVL.

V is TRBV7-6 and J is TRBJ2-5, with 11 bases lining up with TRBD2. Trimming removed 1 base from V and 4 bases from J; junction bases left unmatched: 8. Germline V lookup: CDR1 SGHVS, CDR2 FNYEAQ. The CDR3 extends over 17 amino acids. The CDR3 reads CASSLVRASGRRETQYF. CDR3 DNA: TGTGCCAGCAGCTTAGTAAGGGCTAGCGGGAGGAGAGAGACCCAGTACTTC.

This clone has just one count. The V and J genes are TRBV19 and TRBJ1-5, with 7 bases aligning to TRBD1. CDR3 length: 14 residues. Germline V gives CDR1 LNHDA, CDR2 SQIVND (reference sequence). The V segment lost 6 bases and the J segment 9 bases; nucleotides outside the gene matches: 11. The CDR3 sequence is CASSRQGADRPQHF. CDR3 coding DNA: TGTGCCAGTAGCAGACAGGGCGCCGATCGGCCCCAGCATTTT.

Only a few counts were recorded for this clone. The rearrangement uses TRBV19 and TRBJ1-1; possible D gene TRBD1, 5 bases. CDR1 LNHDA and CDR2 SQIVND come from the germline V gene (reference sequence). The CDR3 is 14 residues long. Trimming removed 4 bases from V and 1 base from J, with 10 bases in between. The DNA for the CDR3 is TGTGCCAGTAGTAAACAGGCTGGGAACACTGAAGCTTTCTTT. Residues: CASSKQAGNTEAFF.

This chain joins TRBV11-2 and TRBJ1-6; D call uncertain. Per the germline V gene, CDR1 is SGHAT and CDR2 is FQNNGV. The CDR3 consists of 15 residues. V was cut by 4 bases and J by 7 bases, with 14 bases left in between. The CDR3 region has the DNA TGTGCCAGCAGCTCTGGGAGCGCGGTGAATTCACCCCTCCACTTT. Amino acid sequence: CASSSGSAVNSPLHF.

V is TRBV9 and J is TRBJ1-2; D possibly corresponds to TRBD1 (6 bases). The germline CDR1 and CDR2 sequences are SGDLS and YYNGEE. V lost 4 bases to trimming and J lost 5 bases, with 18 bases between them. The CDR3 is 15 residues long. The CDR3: CASSPRTASYYGYTF. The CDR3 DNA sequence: TGTGCCAGCAGCCCGCGGACAGCCTCTTATTATGGCTACACCTTC.

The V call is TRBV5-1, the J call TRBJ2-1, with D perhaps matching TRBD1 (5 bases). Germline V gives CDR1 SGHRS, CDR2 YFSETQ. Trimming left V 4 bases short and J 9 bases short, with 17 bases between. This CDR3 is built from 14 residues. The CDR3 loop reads CASSDRGTDREQFF. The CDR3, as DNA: TGCGCCAGCAGCGACAGAGGAACCGACCGTGAGCAGTTCTTC.

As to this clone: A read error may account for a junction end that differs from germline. In nucleotides, the CDR3 is TGTGCCAGCAACGACGGGGGAGGGACACAGGACTTC. Translated, it gives CASNDGGGTQDF. The V call is TRBV7-8, the J call TRBJ1-2; perhaps TRBD1 as D (6 bases). This CDR3 spans 12 amino acids. In germline, CDR1 is SGHVS, CDR2 FQNEAQ.

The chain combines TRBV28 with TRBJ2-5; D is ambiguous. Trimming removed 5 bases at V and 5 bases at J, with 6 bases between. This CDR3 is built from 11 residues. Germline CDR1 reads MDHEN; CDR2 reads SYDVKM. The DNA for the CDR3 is TGTGCCAGCAGTGGCTGGGAGACCCAGTACTTC. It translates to CASSGWETQYF.